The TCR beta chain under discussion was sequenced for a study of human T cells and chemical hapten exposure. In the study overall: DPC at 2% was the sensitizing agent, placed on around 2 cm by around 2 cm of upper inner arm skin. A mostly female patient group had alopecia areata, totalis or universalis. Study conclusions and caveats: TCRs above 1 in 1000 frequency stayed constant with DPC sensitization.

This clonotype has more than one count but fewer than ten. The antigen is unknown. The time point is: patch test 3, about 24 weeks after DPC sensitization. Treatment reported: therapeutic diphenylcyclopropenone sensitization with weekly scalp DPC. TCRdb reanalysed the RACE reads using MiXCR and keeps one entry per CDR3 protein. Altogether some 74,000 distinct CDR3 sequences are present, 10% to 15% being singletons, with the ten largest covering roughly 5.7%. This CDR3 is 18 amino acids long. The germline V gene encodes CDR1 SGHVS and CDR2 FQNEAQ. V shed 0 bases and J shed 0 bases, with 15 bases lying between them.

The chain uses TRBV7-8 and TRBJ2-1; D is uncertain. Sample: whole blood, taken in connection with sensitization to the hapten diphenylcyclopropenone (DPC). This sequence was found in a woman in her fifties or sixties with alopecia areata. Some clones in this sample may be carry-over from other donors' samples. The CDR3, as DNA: TGTGCCAGCAGCTTAGCGCTAAGACCCTACTCCTCCTACAATGAGCAGTTCTTC. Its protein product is CASSLALRPYSSYNEQFF. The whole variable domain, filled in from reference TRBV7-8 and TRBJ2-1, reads GAGVSQSPRYKVAKRGQDVALRCDPISGHVSLFWYQQALGQGPEFLTYFQNEAQLDKSGLPSDRFFAERPEGSVSTLKIQRTQQEDSAVYLCASSLALRPYSSYNEQFFGPGTRLTVL.